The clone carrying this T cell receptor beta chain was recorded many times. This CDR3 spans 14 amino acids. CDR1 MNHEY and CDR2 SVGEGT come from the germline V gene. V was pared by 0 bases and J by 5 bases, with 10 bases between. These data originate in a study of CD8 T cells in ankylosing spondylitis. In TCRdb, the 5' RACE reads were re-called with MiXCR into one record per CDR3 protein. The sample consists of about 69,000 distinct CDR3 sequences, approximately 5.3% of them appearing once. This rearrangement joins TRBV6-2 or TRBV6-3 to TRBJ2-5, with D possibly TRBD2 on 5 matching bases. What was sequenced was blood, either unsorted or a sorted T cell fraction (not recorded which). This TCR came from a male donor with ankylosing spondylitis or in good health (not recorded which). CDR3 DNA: TGTGCCAGCAGTTACTCGGGCGACTACGAGACCCAGTACTTC. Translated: CASSYSGDYETQYF.